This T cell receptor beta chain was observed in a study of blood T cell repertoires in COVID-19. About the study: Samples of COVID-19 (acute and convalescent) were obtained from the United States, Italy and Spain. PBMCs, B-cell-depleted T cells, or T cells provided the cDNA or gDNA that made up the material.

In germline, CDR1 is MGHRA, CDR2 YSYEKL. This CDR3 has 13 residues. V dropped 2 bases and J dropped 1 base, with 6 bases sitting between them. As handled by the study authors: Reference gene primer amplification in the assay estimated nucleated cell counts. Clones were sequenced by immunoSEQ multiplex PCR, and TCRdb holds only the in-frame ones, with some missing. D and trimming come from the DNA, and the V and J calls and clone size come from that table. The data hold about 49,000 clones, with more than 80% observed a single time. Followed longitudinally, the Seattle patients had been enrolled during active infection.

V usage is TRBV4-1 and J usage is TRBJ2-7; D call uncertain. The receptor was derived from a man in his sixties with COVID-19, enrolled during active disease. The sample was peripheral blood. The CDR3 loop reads CASSQIFSYEQYF. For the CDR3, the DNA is TGCGCCAGCAGCCAAATCTTTTCCTACGAGCAGTACTTC.